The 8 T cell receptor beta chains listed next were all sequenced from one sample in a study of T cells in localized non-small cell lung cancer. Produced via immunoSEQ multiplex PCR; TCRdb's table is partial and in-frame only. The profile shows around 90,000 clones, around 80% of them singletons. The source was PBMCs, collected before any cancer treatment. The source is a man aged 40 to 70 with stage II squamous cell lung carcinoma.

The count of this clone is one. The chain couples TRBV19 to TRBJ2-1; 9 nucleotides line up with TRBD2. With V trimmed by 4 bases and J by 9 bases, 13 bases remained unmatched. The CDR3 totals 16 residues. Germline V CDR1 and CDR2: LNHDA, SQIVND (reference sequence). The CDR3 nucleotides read TGTGCCAGTAGTAGGGACGGAGCGGGGGGCGATACTGAGCAGTTCTTC. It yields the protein CASSRDGAGGDTEQFF. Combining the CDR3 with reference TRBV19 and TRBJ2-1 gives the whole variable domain DGGITQSPKYLFRKEGQNVTLSCEQNLNHDAMYWYRQDPGQGLRLIYYSQIVNDFQKGDIAEGYSVSREKKESFPLTVTSAQKNPTAFYLCASSRDGAGGDTEQFFGPGTRLTVL.

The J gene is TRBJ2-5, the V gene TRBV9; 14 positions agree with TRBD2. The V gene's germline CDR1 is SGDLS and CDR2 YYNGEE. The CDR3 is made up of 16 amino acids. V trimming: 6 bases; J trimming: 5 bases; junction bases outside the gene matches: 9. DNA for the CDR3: TGTGCCAGCACCCAGACTAGCGGGAGGGCCTTGGAGACCCAGTACTTC. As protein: CASTQTSGRALETQYF.

This CDR3 is CASSLDTGGTGELFF. CDR3 sequence (DNA): TGTGCCAGCAGCTTGGACACGGGTGGCACCGGGGAGCTGTTTTTT. V gene TRBV7-3 combines with J gene TRBJ2-2; perhaps TRBD1 as D (5 bases). V was clipped by 3 bases and J by 4 bases, with 12 bases between them. Germline CDR1 is SGHTA and CDR2 is FQGTGA. This CDR3 is built from 15 residues.

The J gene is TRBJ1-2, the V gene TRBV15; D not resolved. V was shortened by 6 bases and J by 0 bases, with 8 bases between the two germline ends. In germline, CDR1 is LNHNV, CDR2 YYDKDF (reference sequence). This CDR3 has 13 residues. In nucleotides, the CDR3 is TGTGCCACCAGTCCCGATGCTAACTATGGCTACACCTTC. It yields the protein CATSPDANYGYTF.

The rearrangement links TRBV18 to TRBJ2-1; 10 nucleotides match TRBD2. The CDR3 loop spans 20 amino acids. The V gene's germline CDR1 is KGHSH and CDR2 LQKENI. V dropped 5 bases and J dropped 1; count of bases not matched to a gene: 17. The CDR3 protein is CASSFKIGTSAYYSYNEQFF. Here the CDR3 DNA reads TGTGCCAGCTCATTTAAAATTGGGACTAGCGCCTACTATTCCTACAATGAGCAGTTCTTC.

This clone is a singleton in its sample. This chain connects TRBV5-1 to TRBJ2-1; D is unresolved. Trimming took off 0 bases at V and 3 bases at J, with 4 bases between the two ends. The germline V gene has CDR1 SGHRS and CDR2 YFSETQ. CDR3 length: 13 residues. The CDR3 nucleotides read TGCGCCAGCAGCTTGGGGGACTACAATGAGCAGTTCTTC. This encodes CASSLGDYNEQFF.

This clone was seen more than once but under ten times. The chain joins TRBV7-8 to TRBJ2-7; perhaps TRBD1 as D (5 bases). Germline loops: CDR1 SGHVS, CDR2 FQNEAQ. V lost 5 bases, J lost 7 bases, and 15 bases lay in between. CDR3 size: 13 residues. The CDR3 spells CASSERQKKEQYF. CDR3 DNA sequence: TGTGCCAGCAGCGAACGACAGAAAAAGGAGCAGTACTTC.

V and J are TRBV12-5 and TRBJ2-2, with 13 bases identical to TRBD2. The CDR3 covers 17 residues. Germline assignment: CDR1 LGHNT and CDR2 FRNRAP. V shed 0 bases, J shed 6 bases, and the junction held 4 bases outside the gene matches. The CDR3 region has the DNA TGTGCTAGTGGTTTGGTACGGACTAGCGGGAGCGCCGGGGAGCTGTTTTTT. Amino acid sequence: CASGLVRTSGSAGELFF.